One and the same sample provided the 10 T cell receptor beta chains below, sequenced in a study of identical twins. In TCRdb, the 5' RACE reads were re-called with MiXCR into one record per CDR3 protein. Here the sample spans some 1,700,000 distinct CDR3 sequences, around 33% being singletons. What was sequenced was cord blood. These receptors all come from a newborn girl in good health.

The J gene is TRBJ1-5, the V gene TRBV7-2, with D possibly being TRBD1 (5 bases). The CDR3 runs 15 residues. Germline CDR1 and CDR2: SGHTA and FQGNSA. The germline V and J ends were trimmed by 5 bases and 7 bases, with 18 bases remaining between them. The CDR3 bases are TGTGCCAGCAGCCCCGAGGCGGGACTCCAACAGCCCCAGCATTTT. Protein product: CASSPEAGLQQPQHF.

The gene calls are TRBV4-2 and TRBJ1-4; unclear D gene. The V end was cut by 0 bases, the J end by 2 bases, with 7 bases between. In germline, CDR1 is LGHNA, CDR2 YNFKEQ. The CDR3 length is 15 residues. The CDR3 spells CASSQDWQTNEKLFF. CDR3 in DNA: TGTGCCAGCAGCCAAGATTGGCAGACTAATGAAAAACTGTTTTTT.

Concerning this clonotype itself: A much larger clone differs from this one at a single base, so this may be a read error. The V gene is TRBV7-2, the J gene TRBJ2-3, with D unresolved. V was pared by 5 bases and J by 1 base, with 13 bases between. This CDR3 comprises 15 residues. CDR1 is SGHTA and CDR2 is FQGNSA in the germline V gene. CDR3 protein: CASSRPPPGTDTQYF. The CDR3, as DNA: TGTGCCAGCAGCAGACCACCACCTGGCACAGATACGCAGTATTTT. Full variable domain (outside the CDR3, taken from reference TRBV7-2 and TRBJ2-3): GAGVSQSPSNKVTEKGKDVELRCDPISGHTALYWYRQSLGQGLEFLIYFQGNSAPDKSGLPSDRFSAERTGGSVSTLTIQRTQQEDSAVYLCASSRPPPGTDTQYFGPGTRLTVL.

This clonotype was counted only a few times. This sequence joins TRBV2 and TRBJ2-1; weak D call: TRBD2 (5 bases). Germline values: CDR1 SNHLY, CDR2 FYNNEI. The length of the CDR3 is 18 residues. V lost 1 base and J 8 bases, leaving 24 bases between the germline ends. The CDR3 sequence is CASSEGCGGSLDSDEQFF. The CDR3 DNA follows: TGTGCCAGCAGTGAAGGTTGTGGTGGCAGCCTGGACTCTGATGAGCAGTTCTTC. The complete variable domain, with remaining parts taken from reference TRBV2 and TRBJ2-1, reads EPEVTQTPSHQVTQMGQEVILRCVPISNHLYFYWYRQILGQKVEFLVSFYNNEISEKSEIFDDQFSVERPDGSNFTLKIRSTKLEDSAMYFCASSEGCGGSLDSDEQFFGPGTRLTVL.

V and J are TRBV6-5 and TRBJ1-2; 7 bases are shared with TRBD1. The germline V gene has CDR1 MNHEY and CDR2 SVGAGI. J lost 4 bases, V lost 8 bases, and 7 bases had no gene match. The CDR3 covers 13 residues. The chain's CDR3 is CASATGRIYGYTF. The CDR3 coding sequence is TGTGCCAGCGCGACAGGGAGAATCTATGGCTACACCTTC.

The rearrangement uses TRBV10-3 and TRBJ2-7, with TRBD2 as a possible D gene (5 bases). V shed 8 bases and J shed 0 bases, with 14 bases lying between them. This CDR3 comprises 14 residues. Germline V gene lookup returns CDR1 ENHRY and CDR2 SYGVKD. The CDR3 region has the DNA TGTGCCATCGCTGGACCAGCGGACTCCTACGAGCAGTACTTC. The encoded protein is CAIAGPADSYEQYF.

This clonotype was observed many times. The V gene is TRBV29-1, the J gene TRBJ2-5; 8 nucleotides line up with TRBD1. CDR1 is SQVTM, CDR2 ANQGSEA, per germline. Germline trimming cut 2 bases from V and 7 bases from J; bases unmatched to any gene: 9. This CDR3 spans 14 amino acids. Written as DNA, the CDR3 is TGCAGCGTTGAATTTGTGACAGGGGTTGGGACCCAGTACTTC. Its translation: CSVEFVTGVGTQYF.

This clonotype has a handful of counts. V is TRBV20-1 and J is TRBJ2-3, with 11 nucleotides matching TRBD2. The V gene end was trimmed by 4 bases and the J gene end by 8 bases; junction bases not matched to a gene: 5. The CDR3 contains 13 residues. Germline V gene lookup returns CDR1 DFQATT and CDR2 SNEGSKA (reference sequence). CDR3 protein: CSAIAGGLGTQYF. CDR3 DNA: TGCAGTGCTATAGCGGGAGGGCTTGGTACGCAGTATTTT.

The rearrangement joins TRBV9 to TRBJ2-5; 8 bases match TRBD1. The DNA end is a closer match to TRBJ2-7, so the J assignment may be wrong. Germline lookup yields CDR1 SGDLS and CDR2 YYNGEE. The CDR3 spans 13 residues. The CDR3 is CASSLRGQIEQYF. The CDR3 coding sequence is TGTGCCAGCAGCCTCAGGGGGCAAATCGAGCAGTACTTC.

There are many counts of this clonotype. The V call is TRBV4-1, the J call TRBJ2-5, with D hard to call. The CDR3 loop spans 12 amino acids. Germline V lookup: CDR1 MGHRA, CDR2 YSYEKL. V lost 4 bases and J 5 bases, leaving 8 bases between the germline ends. The CDR3 loop reads CASSRIGETQYF. The DNA for the CDR3 is TGCGCCAGCAGCCGGATTGGGGAGACCCAGTACTTC.